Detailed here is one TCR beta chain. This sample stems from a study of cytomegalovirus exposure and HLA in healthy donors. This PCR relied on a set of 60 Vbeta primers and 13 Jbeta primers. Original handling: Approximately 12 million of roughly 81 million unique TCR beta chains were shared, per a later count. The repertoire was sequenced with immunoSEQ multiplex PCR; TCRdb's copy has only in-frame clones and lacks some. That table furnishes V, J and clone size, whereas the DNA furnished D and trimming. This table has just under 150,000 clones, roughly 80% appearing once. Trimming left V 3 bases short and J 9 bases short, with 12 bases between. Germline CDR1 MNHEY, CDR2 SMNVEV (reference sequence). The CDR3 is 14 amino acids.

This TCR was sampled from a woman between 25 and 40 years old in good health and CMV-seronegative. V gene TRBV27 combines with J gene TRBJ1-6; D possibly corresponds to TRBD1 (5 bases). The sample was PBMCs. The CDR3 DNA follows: TGTGCCAGCAGTTTCGGAAGGGGTCGTTCACCCCTCCACTTT. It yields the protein CASSFGRGRSPLHF.